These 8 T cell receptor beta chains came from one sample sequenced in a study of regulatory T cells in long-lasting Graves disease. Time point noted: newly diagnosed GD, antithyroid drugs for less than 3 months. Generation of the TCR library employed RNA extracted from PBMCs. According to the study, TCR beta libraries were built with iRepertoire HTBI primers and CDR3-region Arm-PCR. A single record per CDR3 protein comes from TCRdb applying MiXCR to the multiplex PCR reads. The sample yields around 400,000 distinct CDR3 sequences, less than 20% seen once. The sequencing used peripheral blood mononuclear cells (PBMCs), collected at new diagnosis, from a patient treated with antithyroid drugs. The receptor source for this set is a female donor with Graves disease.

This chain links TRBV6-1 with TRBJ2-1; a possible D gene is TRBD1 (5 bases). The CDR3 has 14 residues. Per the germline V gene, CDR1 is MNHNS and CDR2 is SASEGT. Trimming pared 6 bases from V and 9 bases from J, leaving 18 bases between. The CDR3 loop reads CASRVDSGVGEQFF. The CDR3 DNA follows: TGTGCCAGCAGGGTCGACAGTGGGGTTGGTGAGCAGTTCTTC.

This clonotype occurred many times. CDR3 DNA sequence: TGTGCCAGCAGCTTTCGACAGGGCAGGGGCAGCGGCTACACCTTC. This gives the protein CASSFRQGRGSGYTF. The V and J genes are TRBV11-3 and TRBJ1-2, with 7 bases lining up with TRBD1. CDR1 and CDR2 (germline): SGHNT, YENEEA. J was trimmed by 8 bases and V by 3 bases; bases with no gene match: 12. This CDR3 has 15 amino acids.

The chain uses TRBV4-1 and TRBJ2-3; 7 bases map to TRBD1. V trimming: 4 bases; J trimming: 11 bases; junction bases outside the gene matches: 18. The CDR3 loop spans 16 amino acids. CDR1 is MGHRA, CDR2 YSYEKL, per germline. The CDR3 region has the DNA TGCGCCAGCAGCCGACTTGGAGACAGGGCAGGAGACATGCAGTATTTT. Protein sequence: CASSRLGDRAGDMQYF.

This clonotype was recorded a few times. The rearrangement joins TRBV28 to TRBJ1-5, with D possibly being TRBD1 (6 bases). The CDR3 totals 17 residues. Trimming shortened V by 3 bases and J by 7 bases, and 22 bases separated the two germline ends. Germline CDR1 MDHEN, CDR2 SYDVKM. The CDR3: CASSFMEPAGARQPQHF. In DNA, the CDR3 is TGTGCCAGCAGTTTCATGGAACCGGCAGGGGCGCGCCAGCCCCAGCATTTT.

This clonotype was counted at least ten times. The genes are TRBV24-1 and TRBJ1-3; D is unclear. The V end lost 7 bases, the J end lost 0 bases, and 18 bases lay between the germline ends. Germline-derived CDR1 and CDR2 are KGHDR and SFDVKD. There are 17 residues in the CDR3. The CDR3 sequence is CATSPIWPATSGNTIYF. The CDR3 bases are TGTGCCACCAGCCCGATTTGGCCAGCTACCTCTGGAAACACCATATATTTT.

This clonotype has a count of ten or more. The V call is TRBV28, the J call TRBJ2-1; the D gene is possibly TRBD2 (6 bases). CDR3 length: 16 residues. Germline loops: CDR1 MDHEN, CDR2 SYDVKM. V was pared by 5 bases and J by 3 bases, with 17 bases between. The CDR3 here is CASSAPTRVVYNEQFF. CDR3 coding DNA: TGTGCCAGCAGTGCCCCGACTAGAGTCGTCTACAATGAGCAGTTCTTC.

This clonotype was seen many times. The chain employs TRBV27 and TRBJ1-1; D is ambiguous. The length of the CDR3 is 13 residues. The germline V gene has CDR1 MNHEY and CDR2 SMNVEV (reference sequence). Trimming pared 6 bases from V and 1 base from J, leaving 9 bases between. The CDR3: CASRTNTNTEAFF. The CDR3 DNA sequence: TGTGCCAGCAGAACCAATACGAACACTGAAGCTTTCTTT.

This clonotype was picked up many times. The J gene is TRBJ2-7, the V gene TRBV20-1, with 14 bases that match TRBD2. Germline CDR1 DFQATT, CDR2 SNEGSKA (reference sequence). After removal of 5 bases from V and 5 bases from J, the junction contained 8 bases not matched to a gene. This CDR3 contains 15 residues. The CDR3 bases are TGCAGTGCTGGACTAGCGGGAGGAAGGGTAAACGAGCAGTACTTC. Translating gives CSAGLAGGRVNEQYF.